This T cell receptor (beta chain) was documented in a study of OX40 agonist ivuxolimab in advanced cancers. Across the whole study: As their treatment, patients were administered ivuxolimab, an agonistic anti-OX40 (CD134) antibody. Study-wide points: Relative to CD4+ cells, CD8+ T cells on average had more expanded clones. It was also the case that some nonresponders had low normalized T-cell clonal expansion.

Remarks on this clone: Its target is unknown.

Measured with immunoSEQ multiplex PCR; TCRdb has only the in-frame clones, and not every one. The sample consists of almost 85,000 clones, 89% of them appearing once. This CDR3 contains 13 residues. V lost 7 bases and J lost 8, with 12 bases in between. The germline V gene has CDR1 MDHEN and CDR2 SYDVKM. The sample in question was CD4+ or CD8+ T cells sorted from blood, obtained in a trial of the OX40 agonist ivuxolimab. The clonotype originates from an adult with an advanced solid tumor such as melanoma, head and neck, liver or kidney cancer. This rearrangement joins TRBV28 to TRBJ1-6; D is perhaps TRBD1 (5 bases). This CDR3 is CASTPVGDSPLHF. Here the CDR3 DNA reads TGTGCCAGCACCCCGGTGGGGGATTCACCCCTCCACTTT.